This entry lists 31 T cell receptor beta chains sequenced from one sample in a study of shared clonotypes between healthy human individuals. This table comes from immunoSEQ multiplex PCR, and its TCRdb copy is limited to in-frame clones, with some not included. The sample shows hundreds of thousands of clones, roughly 72% of them seen only once. The specimen was memory CD4+ T cells sorted from blood. Subset: CD45RA-negative fraction. These receptors all stem from a woman under 40 in good health.

V gene TRBV4-2 combines with J gene TRBJ1-3; 7 bases map to TRBD1. Trimming at V came to 3 bases and at J to 2 bases, leaving 16 bases not matched to a gene. CDR3 length: 19 residues. Germline V gene data show CDR1 as LGHNA and CDR2 as YNFKEQ. This CDR3 is CASSQGPMVRGQAGNTIYF. The CDR3 DNA reads TGTGCCAGCAGCCAGGGGCCCATGGTAAGGGGGCAGGCTGGAAACACCATATATTTT.

The chain has TRBV27 and TRBJ2-1; 9 bases line up with TRBD2. V trimming: 2 bases; J trimming: 3 bases; junction bases outside the gene matches: 2. Germline-derived CDR1 and CDR2 are MNHEY and SMNVEV (reference sequence). This CDR3 contains 15 residues. CDR3 residues: CASSLMREGYNEQFF. The CDR3, as DNA: TGTGCCAGCAGTTTAATGCGGGAGGGCTACAATGAGCAGTTCTTC.

This sequence joins TRBV28 and TRBJ1-1; D uncertain. V lost 6 bases and J lost 7, with 12 bases in between. Looked up from germline, CDR1 is MDHEN and CDR2 is SYDVKM. The CDR3 runs to 12 residues. The CDR3 region is CASSDPGGEAFF. Written as DNA, the CDR3 is TGTGCCAGCAGCGACCCCGGAGGTGAAGCTTTCTTT.

This clone was picked up a small number of times. CDR3 in DNA: TGTGCCAGCAGCTTTAGAGGACAGGTAGCCTACGAGCAGTACTTC. This gives the protein CASSFRGQVAYEQYF. The rearrangement links TRBV11-2 to TRBJ2-7, with 7 bases lining up with TRBD1. The CDR3 spans 15 residues. V shed 3 bases and J 2 bases; nucleotides not matched to a gene: 7. Germline-derived CDR1 and CDR2 are SGHAT and FQNNGV.

V and J are TRBV28 and TRBJ2-7, with 7 bases aligning to TRBD2. The CDR3 is made up of 15 amino acids. Germline loops: CDR1 MDHEN, CDR2 SYDVKM. Trimming took 6 bases from V and 7 from J; bases not matched to a gene: 15. For the CDR3, the DNA is TGTGCCAGCAGGCGAGCGGGACCCCTCCGGATGGAGCAGTACTTC. The encoded protein is CASRRAGPLRMEQYF.

This clone was detected only a few times. The rearrangement uses TRBV7-2 and TRBJ2-2; D unresolved. The CDR3 spans 17 residues. Trimming shortened V by 1 base and J by 1 base, and 13 bases separated the two germline ends. Germline V CDR1 and CDR2: SGHTA, FQGNSA. CDR3 bases: TGTGCCAGCAGCTTAGACGTCGGGCGATTGAACACCGGGGAGCTGTTTTTT. Residues: CASSLDVGRLNTGELFF.

This clone was found a few times. This chain links TRBV5-1 with TRBJ2-7; D gene unclear. Trimming removed 1 base at V and 11 bases at J, with 10 bases between. CDR3 length equals 11 residues. Germline CDR1 SGHRS, CDR2 YFSETQ. The CDR3 nucleotides read TGCGCCAGCAGCTTGAAGGAACAGAAGTACTTC. It codes for CASSLKEQKYF.

This clone has at least ten counts. This chain connects TRBV7-9 to TRBJ2-1, with TRBD1 matching 7 bases. The length of the CDR3 is 12 residues. Germline V gene lookup returns CDR1 SEHNR and CDR2 FQNEAQ (reference sequence). The trim removed 5 bases at V and 13 bases at J, leaving 8 bases unmatched. The CDR3: CASSVSGGPQFF. DNA for the CDR3: TGTGCCAGCAGCGTATCAGGGGGTCCTCAGTTCTTC.

The V and J genes are TRBV7-2 and TRBJ1-5; the D gene is possibly TRBD1 (5 bases). The length of the CDR3 is 13 residues. CDR1 and CDR2 (germline): SGHTA, FQGNSA. The V end lost 3 bases, the J end lost 5 bases, and 8 bases lay between the germline ends. The chain's CDR3 is CASSFMTDQPQHF. The CDR3 DNA reads TGTGCCAGCAGCTTCATGACAGATCAGCCCCAGCATTTT.

This CDR3 reads CASSSDWESYEQYF. The CDR3 region has the DNA TGTGCCAGCAGTTCTGATTGGGAGTCCTACGAGCAGTACTTC. The rearrangement joins TRBV6-5 to TRBJ2-7; TRBD2 might be the D (5 bases). Germline-derived CDR1 and CDR2 are MNHEY and SVGAGI. With 4 bases removed from V and 1 base from J, the gap between germline ends came to 11 bases. The CDR3 contains 14 residues.

This clone was seen only once. This chain links TRBV7-9 with TRBJ2-7; the match to TRBD2 covers 8 bases. The V gene end was trimmed by 2 bases and the J gene end by 3 bases; junction bases not matched to a gene: 18. CDR3 length: 19 amino acids. CDR1 SEHNR and CDR2 FQNEAQ come from the germline V gene (reference sequence). Written as DNA, the CDR3 is TGTGCCAGCAGCTTAATTGCCCGCGGGATAGGTAGCGGGAACTACGAGCAGTACTTC. Encoded protein: CASSLIARGIGSGNYEQYF.

This clone has a handful of counts. This sequence joins TRBV5-1 and TRBJ2-7; TRBD1 might be the D (6 bases). V lost 0 bases to trimming and J lost 3 bases, with 10 bases between them. This CDR3 contains 14 residues. Germline V CDR1 and CDR2: SGHRS, YFSETQ. This chain's CDR3 is CASSLGGQSYEQYF. CDR3 nucleotides: TGCGCCAGCAGCTTGGGTGGACAGAGCTACGAGCAGTACTTC.

This clone appeared once. The rearrangement links TRBV29-1 to TRBJ1-1, with no clear D. CDR1 SQVTM and CDR2 ANQGSEA come from the germline V gene. The CDR3 is 13 residues long. V gave up 5 bases and J gave up 1 base, with 11 bases separating them. The CDR3 loop reads CSVQPDQNTEAFF. The CDR3 DNA reads as TGCAGCGTTCAGCCGGACCAGAACACTGAAGCTTTCTTT.

The rearrangement uses TRBV5-1 and TRBJ2-5; the D gene is possibly TRBD2 (6 bases). This CDR3 has 15 residues. V was cut by 7 bases and J by 0 bases, with 16 bases left in between. Germline V gives CDR1 SGHRS, CDR2 YFSETQ. The CDR3 bases are TGCGCCAGCGCAAAGCGGACTACCGACCAAGAGACCCAGTACTTC. The encoded protein is CASAKRTTDQETQYF.

The chain links TRBV20-1 to TRBJ2-7, with D unresolved. The CDR3 covers 10 residues. Germline V CDR1 and CDR2: DFQATT, SNEGSKA (reference sequence). The V gene lost 5 bases and the J gene lost 10 bases, with 12 bases spanning the gap. CDR3 nucleotides: TGCAGTGCTTCTCAGGAACTTCAGTACTTC. This sequence encodes CSASQELQYF.

This clone was observed a handful of times. The rearrangement joins TRBV19 to TRBJ2-1; no reliable D call. This CDR3 has 13 residues. CDR1 and CDR2 from the germline V gene are LNHDA and SQIVND (reference sequence). The V and J ends lost 8 bases and 0 bases respectively, with 8 bases between them. As DNA, the CDR3 is TGTGCCAGTGGCCCGAGCTCCTACAATGAGCAGTTCTTC. The encoded protein is CASGPSSYNEQFF.

This clone was detected only once. The chain uses TRBV28 and TRBJ1-3; 9 bases agree with TRBD1. The germline CDR1 and CDR2 sequences are MDHEN and SYDVKM. V shed 4 bases, J shed 7 bases, and the junction held 14 bases outside the gene matches. The CDR3 totals 17 residues. The CDR3 nucleotides are TGTGCCAGCAGTTCCCTCGGGACAGGGATTCAAAGGAACACCATATATTTT. Protein sequence: CASSSLGTGIQRNTIYF.

There are many counts of this clone. J is TRBJ2-7 and V is TRBV19, with D unresolved. This CDR3 is built from 15 residues. Germline V lookup: CDR1 LNHDA, CDR2 SQIVND (reference sequence). V shed 1 base and J shed 0 bases, with 10 bases lying between them. Here the CDR3 DNA reads TGTGCCAGTAGTATAGGAGGCAGCCTCTCCTACGAGCAGTACTTC. Translation: CASSIGGSLSYEQYF. Full variable domain (missing parts from reference TRBV19 and TRBJ2-7): DGGITQSPKYLFRKEGQNVTLSCEQNLNHDAMYWYRQDPGQGLRLIYYSQIVNDFQKGDIAEGYSVSREKKESFPLTVTSAQKNPTAFYLCASSIGGSLSYEQYFGPGTRLTVT.

J is TRBJ1-2 and V is TRBV13; D unclear. Germline lookup yields CDR1 PRHDT and CDR2 FYEKMQ (reference sequence). V was pared by 0 bases and J by 7 bases, with 6 bases between. The CDR3 is 12 amino acids. DNA for the CDR3: TGTGCCAGCAGCTTAGGTGGAGGTGGCTACACCTTC. It translates to CASSLGGGGYTF. Supplemented by reference TRBV13 and TRBJ1-2, the full variable domain reads AAGVIQSPRHLIKEKRETATLKCYPIPRHDTVYWYQQGPGQDPQFLISFYEKMQSDKGSIPDRFSAQQFSDYHSELNMSSLELGDSALYFCASSLGGGGYTFGSGTRLTVV.

The chain recombines TRBV29-1 with TRBJ2-7, with a tentative D call TRBD1 (6 bases). The CDR3 contains 12 residues. Germline values: CDR1 SQVTM, CDR2 ANQGSEA. V lost 7 bases and J 6 bases, leaving 16 bases between the germline ends. CDR3 nucleotides: TGCAGCGCCCGGACAGTGGGTTTCGAGCAGTACTTC. This sequence encodes CSARTVGFEQYF.

The chain links TRBV5-1 to TRBJ1-1; D may be TRBD1 (5 bases). The CDR3 runs 13 residues. CDR1 and CDR2 from the germline V gene are SGHRS and YFSETQ. V gave up 4 bases and J gave up 8 bases, with 15 bases separating them. As DNA, the CDR3 is TGCGCCAGCAGCCCCGCGGGGCAGAGGGAAGCTTTCTTT. Residues: CASSPAGQREAFF.

The rearrangement uses TRBV28 and TRBJ1-5; D remains unclear. The ends were cut back, 5 bases at V and 7 bases at J, with 18 bases in the middle. This CDR3 comprises 15 residues. Per germline, CDR1 MDHEN and CDR2 SYDVKM. The CDR3 region is CASSLDTSKIQPQHF. CDR3 DNA: TGTGCCAGCAGTCTAGATACGTCGAAAATCCAGCCCCAGCATTTT. The whole variable domain, filled in from reference TRBV28 and TRBJ1-5, reads DVKVTQSSRYLVKRTGEKVFLECVQDMDHENMFWYRQDPGLGLRLIYFSYDVKMKEKGDIPEGYSVSREKKERFSLILESASTNQTSMYLCASSLDTSKIQPQHFGDGTRLSIL.

The gene calls are TRBV28 and TRBJ1-5; 7 bases match TRBD1. Unmatched junction bases numbered 6, after V lost 6 bases and J lost 7 bases. CDR1 is MDHEN, CDR2 SYDVKM, per germline. The CDR3 runs to 13 residues. The CDR3 loop is CASSRDSWQPQHF. The CDR3 region has the DNA TGTGCCAGCAGCCGGGACAGTTGGCAGCCCCAGCATTTT.

The CDR3 region has the DNA TGTGCCAGCAGCGGCGGGAGTATAGGGGAGCTGTTTTTT. It codes for CASSGGSIGELFF. This chain uses TRBV7-8 with TRBJ2-2; 7 nucleotides match TRBD2. Trimming took 5 bases from V and 8 from J; bases not matched to a gene: 5. The CDR3 consists of 13 residues. Germline assignment: CDR1 SGHVS and CDR2 FQNEAQ.

This clone was counted a few times. The chain carries TRBV5-4 and TRBJ2-5; no firm D call. Germline V CDR1 and CDR2: SGHNT, YYREEE (reference sequence). Trimming took 4 bases from V and 5 from J, leaving 18 bases between them. There are 15 residues in the CDR3. This CDR3 is CASSQKLSEYETQYF. The CDR3 region has the DNA TGTGCCAGCAGCCAGAAGTTATCGGAGTACGAGACCCAGTACTTC.

This rearrangement joins TRBV7-6 to TRBJ2-2, with a possible D match to TRBD2 (6 bases). The germline CDR1 and CDR2 sequences are SGHVS and FNYEAQ. Between the trimmed V and J ends, which lost 7 bases and 3 bases, there was a span of 18 bases. This CDR3 is 16 amino acids long. Here the CDR3 DNA reads TGTGCCAGCACCGCGGGGTCTGGGACCTACACCGGGGAGCTGTTTTTT. The encoded protein is CASTAGSGTYTGELFF.

The J gene is TRBJ1-1, the V gene TRBV29-1; a weak D match, TRBD1 (6 bases). CDR3 length: 14 amino acids. The V and J ends lost 4 bases and 1 base respectively, with 13 bases between them. Germline V CDR1 and CDR2: SQVTM, ANQGSEA. The CDR3 bases are TGCAGCGTTGGCAAACAGGGTGAGAACACTGAAGCTTTCTTT. Its protein product is CSVGKQGENTEAFF.

Concerning this clone: Other DNA sequences within the sample encode an identical CDR3. This chain joins TRBV28 and TRBJ2-7; D is unclear. CDR3 length: 12 residues. The ends were cut back, 8 bases at V and 1 base at J, with 9 bases in the middle. CDR1 MDHEN and CDR2 SYDVKM come from the germline V gene. CDR3 sequence: CASSLTSYEQYF. The CDR3 DNA sequence: TGTGCCAGCTCACTCACATCCTACGAGCAGTACTTC.

This sequence joins TRBV13 and TRBJ2-5, with 9 nucleotides matching TRBD2. The length of the CDR3 is 16 residues. The V and J ends lost 5 bases and 2 bases, in that order; junction bases with no gene match: 9. Per germline, CDR1 PRHDT and CDR2 FYEKMQ (reference sequence). The CDR3 here is CASSPGASGNQETQYF. The CDR3 DNA is TGTGCCAGCAGCCCCGGGGCTAGCGGGAATCAAGAGACCCAGTACTTC. The variable domain in full, completed from reference TRBV13 and TRBJ2-5, reads AAGVIQSPRHLIKEKRETATLKCYPIPRHDTVYWYQQGPGQDPQFLISFYEKMQSDKGSIPDRFSAQQFSDYHSELNMSSLELGDSALYFCASSPGASGNQETQYFGPGTRLLVL.

On this clone itself: Distinct nucleotide sequences in the sample also encode this CDR3. V is TRBV28 and J is TRBJ1-2; D is uncertain. V was shortened by 4 bases and J by 6 bases, with 6 bases between the two germline ends. CDR1 and CDR2 (germline): MDHEN, SYDVKM. The length of the CDR3 is 11 residues. CDR3: CASSSRDGYTF. The CDR3 coding sequence is TGTGCCAGCAGTTCGCGAGATGGCTACACCTTC.

This chain links TRBV28 with TRBJ2-6, with D hard to call. Per germline, CDR1 MDHEN and CDR2 SYDVKM. With 4 bases removed from V and 0 bases from J, the gap between germline ends came to 13 bases. The CDR3 contains 17 residues. CDR3 DNA sequence: TGTGCCAGCAGTTCGGCGGTTGAACCCTCTGGGGCCAACGTCCTGACTTTC. Its translation: CASSSAVEPSGANVLTF.